Presented here are 15 T cell receptor beta chains from one specimen sequenced in a study of a mutant IDH1 vaccine in newly diagnosed glioma. TCRdb's table, derived via immunoSEQ multiplex PCR, lists solely in-frame clones and lacks some. Of roughly 30,000 clones listed, roughly 80% were seen once; the top ten hold approximately 22%. Time point meaning: week 5, during vaccination. Alongside topical imiquimod, each dose of vaccine comprised 300 ug of mutant IDH1 20-mer peptide. Which antigens these TCRs recognize remains unknown. This material consisted of PBMCs, taken from a glioma patient whose treatment included an IDH1 peptide vaccine. The receptor set was obtained from a man aged 25 to 40 with glioma.

This rearrangement joins TRBV4-3 to TRBJ1-1; possibly TRBD1 for D (5 bases). From germline, CDR1 is LGHNA and CDR2 YSLEER. This CDR3 is 15 amino acids long. Trimming left V 0 bases short and J 8 bases short, with 16 bases between. CDR3 coding DNA: TGCGCCAGCAGCCAAGATTCTTCGGGGGAAAGCGAAGCTTTCTTT. It specifies CASSQDSSGESEAFF.

The chain employs TRBV5-1 and TRBJ1-5; TRBD1 might be the D (6 bases). V was trimmed by 0 bases and J by 7 bases, leaving 14 bases between them. This CDR3 has 15 amino acids. Germline CDR1 SGHRS, CDR2 YFSETQ. CDR3 in DNA: TGCGCCAGCAGCTTGGTCGGGGGGCGGGAGCAGCCCCAGCATTTT. Translated, it gives CASSLVGGREQPQHF.

The rearrangement links TRBV7-8 to TRBJ1-1; D unclear. The germline V gene encodes CDR1 SGHVS and CDR2 FQNEAQ. The CDR3 length is 14 residues. The ends were cut back, 5 bases at V and 5 bases at J, with 15 bases in the middle. CDR3 in amino acids: CASSKPGPPTEAFF. The CDR3 DNA is TGTGCCAGCAGCAAACCGGGCCCACCTACTGAAGCTTTCTTT. Full variable domain (missing parts from reference TRBV7-8 and TRBJ1-1): GAGVSQSPRYKVAKRGQDVALRCDPISGHVSLFWYQQALGQGPEFLTYFQNEAQLDKSGLPSDRFFAERPEGSVSTLKIQRTQQEDSAVYLCASSKPGPPTEAFFGQGTRLTVV.

The rearrangement joins TRBV28 to TRBJ2-7; D is ambiguous. Germline lookup yields CDR1 MDHEN and CDR2 SYDVKM. V lost 3 bases to trimming and J lost 6 bases, with 12 bases between them. CDR3 length: 13 amino acids. The DNA for the CDR3 is TGTGCCAGCAGTTTGTCTGGGGTCCCCGAGCAGTACTTC. This codes for CASSLSGVPEQYF.

The chain recombines TRBV9 with TRBJ2-7; 10 nucleotides match TRBD2. J was trimmed by 2 bases and V by 2 bases; bases with no gene match: 4. The CDR3 is 15 residues long. CDR1 SGDLS and CDR2 YYNGEE come from the germline V gene. The CDR3 DNA reads TGTGCCAGCAGCGTTAGCGGGGGGCCCCCCTACGAGCAGTACTTC. It specifies CASSVSGGPPYEQYF.

The chain has TRBV10-1 and TRBJ1-3; D is undetermined. Deletions cut 3 bases from V and 2 bases from J, with 11 bases between. There are 15 residues in the CDR3. Germline V lookup: CDR1 WNHNN, CDR2 SYGVQD (reference sequence). CDR3 protein: CASSELGGPGNTIYF. The CDR3, as DNA: TGCGCCAGCAGTGAACTAGGAGGGCCTGGAAACACCATATATTTT.

This clone was counted only a few times. The J gene is TRBJ1-6, the V gene TRBV6-6; TRBD1 agrees at 8 bases. Losses at the gene ends were 6 bases for V and 8 bases for J; bases not matched to a gene: 6. Germline lookup yields CDR1 MNHNY and CDR2 SVGAGI (reference sequence). The CDR3 runs to 14 residues. CDR3 amino acids: CASRETGVDSPLHF. The CDR3 DNA sequence: TGTGCCAGCAGGGAGACAGGGGTAGATTCACCCCTCCACTTT.

This clone showed up just a few times. This chain uses TRBV7-8 with TRBJ2-1, with D uncertain. Germline V CDR1 and CDR2: SGHVS, FQNEAQ. This CDR3 has 15 amino acids. Trimming cost V 5 bases and J 6 bases, with 17 bases left between them. The CDR3 loop is CASSPSGRLLNEQFF. The CDR3 region has the DNA TGTGCCAGCAGCCCATCAGGTCGACTTCTCAATGAGCAGTTCTTC.

The chain recombines TRBV13 with TRBJ1-1; TRBD1 is a possible D gene (5 bases). The length of the CDR3 is 15 residues. Looked up from germline, CDR1 is PRHDT and CDR2 is FYEKMQ (reference sequence). The V gene lost 2 bases and the J gene lost 3 bases, with 13 bases spanning the gap. The CDR3 region has the DNA TGTGCCAGCAGCTTACCTTTAGGGGTGGACACTGAAGCTTTCTTT. It is translated as CASSLPLGVDTEAFF. The whole variable domain, filled in from reference TRBV13 and TRBJ1-1, reads AAGVIQSPRHLIKEKRETATLKCYPIPRHDTVYWYQQGPGQDPQFLISFYEKMQSDKGSIPDRFSAQQFSDYHSELNMSSLELGDSALYFCASSLPLGVDTEAFFGQGTRLTVV.

The J gene is TRBJ1-6, the V gene TRBV18; no clear D. Germline CDR1 reads KGHSH; CDR2 reads LQKENI. Trimming took 1 base from V and 7 from J, leaving 14 bases between them. The CDR3 is 16 residues long. The CDR3 loop reads CASSPLGGIKNSPLHF. The CDR3 bases are TGTGCCAGCTCACCACTAGGAGGTATTAAGAATTCACCCCTCCACTTT.

The chain has TRBV19 and TRBJ1-5; D is possibly TRBD1 (6 bases). Germline V gives CDR1 LNHDA, CDR2 SQIVND (reference sequence). Trimming removed 9 bases at V and 5 bases at J, with 17 bases between. This CDR3 has 14 residues. CDR3 sequence (DNA): TGTGCCAGCCGAGTGGGGGCCAGATATCAGCCCCAGCATTTT. This encodes CASRVGARYQPQHF.

The rearrangement uses TRBV10-2 and TRBJ1-1; D not certain. The length of the CDR3 is 14 residues. V was shortened by 4 bases and J by 1 base, with 10 bases between the two germline ends. Germline V lookup: CDR1 WSHSY, CDR2 SAAADI. In nucleotides, the CDR3 is TGCGCCAGCAGTGCTGCAGACAAGAACACTGAAGCTTTCTTT. It is translated as CASSAADKNTEAFF.

The chain employs TRBV9 and TRBJ1-1; the D gene is possibly TRBD1 (5 bases). V was clipped by 2 bases and J by 6 bases, with 20 bases between them. The CDR3 is 16 amino acids. CDR1 is SGDLS, CDR2 YYNGEE, per germline. The CDR3 spells CASSVRASLRGAEAFF. CDR3 bases: TGTGCCAGCAGCGTCCGGGCCTCGCTACGAGGGGCTGAAGCTTTCTTT. Filled out from reference TRBV9 and TRBJ1-1, the complete variable domain reads DSGVTQTPKHLITATGQRVTLRCSPRSGDLSVYWYQQSLDQGLQFLIQYYNGEERAKGNILERFSAQQFPDLHSELNLSSLELGDSALYFCASSVRASLRGAEAFFGQGTRLTVV.

This chain links TRBV19 with TRBJ2-7, with D possibly TRBD2 on 6 matching bases. The CDR3 has 16 residues. Germline CDR1 LNHDA, CDR2 SQIVND (reference sequence). V was cut by 3 bases and J by 4 bases, with 19 bases left in between. CDR3: CASSMTMEGNLYEQYF. The DNA of the CDR3 is TGTGCCAGTAGTATGACAATGGAGGGAAACCTTTACGAGCAGTACTTC.

The chain is built from TRBV10-3 and TRBJ2-3; 9 bases match TRBD1. Germline V CDR1 and CDR2: ENHRY, SYGVKD. The CDR3 runs 15 residues. V gave up 3 bases and J gave up 3 bases; unmatched junction bases: 4. Written as DNA, the CDR3 is TGTGCCATCAGTGACACAGGGGGCTTAACAGATACGCAGTATTTT. Its protein is CAISDTGGLTDTQYF.